The 14 T cell receptor beta chains given below trace back to one sample, sequenced in a study of human T cells and chemical hapten exposure. The time point denotes: pre-sensitization, week 0. As for treatment: therapeutic diphenylcyclopropenone sensitization with weekly scalp DPC. Via MiXCR, TCRdb re-called the RACE reads, giving one row per CDR3 protein. The sample yields roughly 250,000 distinct CDR3 sequences, about 8.6% seen once. This specimen consisted of whole blood, obtained in connection with sensitization to the hapten diphenylcyclopropenone (DPC). Receptors were obtained from a woman in her thirties or forties with alopecia areata. Some clones in this sample may be carry-over from other donors' samples.

There are a few counts of this clonotype. For the CDR3, the DNA is TGTGCCAGCAGCGTAGAATTAGATCAAGGGGGCGAGCAGTACTTC. Translation: CASSVELDQGGEQYF. The chain carries TRBV9 and TRBJ2-7, with D possibly TRBD1 on 6 matching bases. The CDR3 totals 15 residues. Per the germline V gene, CDR1 is SGDLS and CDR2 is YYNGEE. Between the trimmed V and J ends, which lost 0 bases and 6 bases, there was a span of 16 bases.

The chain links TRBV3-1 to TRBJ2-1, with a weak D call TRBD2 (5 bases). Per germline, CDR1 LGHDT and CDR2 YNNKEL (reference sequence). CDR3 length equals 14 residues. The ends were cut back, 1 base at V and 10 bases at J, with 14 bases in the middle. This CDR3 reads CASSQVGLAGEQFF. DNA of the CDR3: TGTGCCAGCAGCCAAGTCGGGCTAGCCGGAGAGCAGTTCTTC.

This clonotype was counted between two and nine times. V is TRBV5-1 and J is TRBJ2-1; D is unresolved. This CDR3 has 15 amino acids. Germline values: CDR1 SGHRS, CDR2 YFSETQ. V was pared by 6 bases and J by 8 bases, with 21 bases between. Here the CDR3 DNA reads TGCGCCAGCACTATACCGGTTGCCAAAGGCGATGAGCAGTTCTTC. Amino acids: CASTIPVAKGDEQFF.

This clonotype was counted a few times. V usage is TRBV30 and J usage is TRBJ2-1; 9 nucleotides match TRBD1. This CDR3 is built from 14 residues. J was trimmed by 10 bases and V by 7 bases; bases with no gene match: 14. The V gene's germline CDR1 is GTSNPN and CDR2 SVGIG (reference sequence). The DNA for the CDR3 is TGTGCCTCCTCCCGGGACAGGGACGGGTGGGAGCAGTTCTTC. Its translation: CASSRDRDGWEQFF.

The chain combines TRBV7-9 with TRBJ1-1, with 7 nucleotides matching TRBD1. V lost 5 bases, J lost 4 bases, and 4 bases stayed unmatched. The CDR3 is 13 residues long. Germline lookup yields CDR1 SEHNR and CDR2 FQNEAQ (reference sequence). The CDR3 DNA sequence: TGTGCCAGCAGCCGTTCAGGGGGCACTGAAGCTTTCTTT. Translated, it gives CASSRSGGTEAFF. The whole variable domain, filled in from reference TRBV7-9 and TRBJ1-1, reads DTGVSQNPRHKITKRGQNVTFRCDPISEHNRLYWYRQTLGQGPEFLTYFQNEAQLEKSRLLSDRFSAERPKGSFSTLEIQRTEQGDSAMYLCASSRSGGTEAFFGQGTRLTVV.

The chain has TRBV11-2 and TRBJ2-1, with D maybe TRBD1 (6 bases). V lost 2 bases and J lost 4, with 15 bases in between. This CDR3 is 16 amino acids long. CDR1 and CDR2 (germline): SGHAT, FQNNGV. The chain's CDR3 is CASSLRGINLYNEQFF. DNA of the CDR3: TGTGCCAGCAGCTTAAGGGGGATAAACCTTTACAATGAGCAGTTCTTC. The variable domain in full, completed from reference TRBV11-2 and TRBJ2-1, reads EAGVAQSPRYKIIEKRQSVAFWCNPISGHATLYWYQQILGQGPKLLIQFQNNGVVDDSQLPKDRFSAERLKGVDSTLKIQPAKLEDSAVYLCASSLRGINLYNEQFFGPGTRLTVL.

This clonotype was observed a few times. This chain joins TRBV4-1 and TRBJ1-5; D not resolved. This CDR3 contains 13 residues. CDR1 MGHRA and CDR2 YSYEKL come from the germline V gene. Trimming stripped 3 bases from V and 5 bases from J, with 8 bases between. This chain's CDR3 is CASSQARDQPQHF. In nucleotides, the CDR3 is TGCGCCAGCAGCCAGGCAAGGGATCAGCCCCAGCATTTT.

The chain couples TRBV9 to TRBJ2-5; the D gene could be TRBD1 or TRBD2 (5 bases each). The CDR3 is 14 amino acids. The germline gives CDR1 SGDLS, CDR2 YYNGEE. Trimming removed 0 bases from V and 5 bases from J, with 11 bases in between. DNA of the CDR3: TGTGCCAGCAGCGTAGATGGGACCCTGGAGACCCAGTACTTC. Amino acid sequence: CASSVDGTLETQYF.

This clonotype was seen at least ten times. This chain joins TRBV20-1 and TRBJ1-1; D remains unclear. V gave up 6 bases and J gave up 0 bases, with 14 bases separating them. Germline CDR1 and CDR2: DFQATT and SNEGSKA (reference sequence). This CDR3 contains 14 residues. The CDR3 bases are TGCAGTGCCAGCCTCCGGGGAATGAACACTGAAGCTTTCTTT. Its translation is CSASLRGMNTEAFF.

This clonotype occurred a few times. The chain has TRBV4-1 and TRBJ2-1, with D maybe TRBD2 (6 bases). CDR3 length: 16 residues. V lost 1 base to trimming and J lost 8 bases, with 18 bases between them. Germline V lookup: CDR1 MGHRA, CDR2 YSYEKL. The CDR3 is CASSQGLAPLVYEQFF. The DNA for the CDR3 is TGCGCCAGCAGCCAAGGTCTAGCGCCTTTAGTCTATGAGCAGTTCTTC.

This clonotype was seen only a few times. This sequence joins TRBV4-1 and TRBJ2-1; 10 positions match TRBD2. The CDR3 loop spans 15 amino acids. With V trimmed by 4 bases and J by 8 bases, 8 bases remained unmatched. Germline-derived CDR1 and CDR2 are MGHRA and YSYEKL. This chain's CDR3 is CASSPPGLASHEQFF. The DNA for the CDR3 is TGCGCCAGCAGCCCTCCGGGACTAGCGTCCCATGAGCAGTTCTTC.

The rearrangement joins TRBV10-3 to TRBJ1-1, with D possibly being TRBD1 (5 bases). Trimming took 4 bases from V and 4 from J, leaving 25 bases between them. The CDR3 has 18 residues. Germline V gene sequence: CDR1 ENHRY, CDR2 SYGVKD. DNA of the CDR3: TGTGCCATCAGTGGTCAACCGGGACGCACCCCCGGTAGCACTGAAGCTTTCTTT. Translating it yields CAISGQPGRTPGSTEAFF.

This rearrangement joins TRBV6-5 to TRBJ2-7; 7 nucleotides line up with TRBD2. The V segment lost 2 bases and the J segment 2 bases; nucleotides outside the gene matches: 9. Germline lookup yields CDR1 MNHEY and CDR2 SVGAGI. The CDR3 sequence is 16 residues long. The CDR3: CASSYGSSGRPYEQYF. The CDR3 nucleotides are TGTGCCAGCAGTTACGGGTCTAGCGGTCGGCCCTACGAGCAGTACTTC.

The chain has TRBV12-3 or TRBV12-4 and TRBJ1-6; D is unresolved. The CDR3 has 14 residues. The ends were cut back, 1 base at V and 10 bases at J, with 11 bases in the middle. CDR3 region: CASSLEGWGSPLHF. CDR3 nucleotides: TGTGCCAGCAGTTTAGAAGGGTGGGGATCACCCCTCCACTTT.